The clone carrying this T cell receptor (beta chain) appeared a few times. This sample is part of a study of blood T cells in healthy people across ages. Trimming shortened V by 11 bases and J by 3 bases, and 13 bases separated the two germline ends. CDR1 is SNHLY and CDR2 is FYNNEI in the germline V gene. This CDR3 spans 12 amino acids. PCR was performed a second time for about 7 to 11 cycles using a sample-barcoded 5' primer and a J-beta primer mix. MiXCR, applied by TCRdb to the 5' RACE reads, yields one record per CDR3 protein. The sample consists of about 780,000 distinct CDR3 sequences, 46% of them appearing once.

The receptor comes from a man of 80 years or more in good health. The sequencing sample was made of blood. The rearrangement links TRBV2 to TRBJ2-5, with D possibly being TRBD1 or TRBD2 (5 bases each). The CDR3 sequence is CAFGAEKETQYF. DNA for the CDR3: TGTGCCTTCGGGGCCGAAAAAGAGACCCAGTACTTC.